A single TCR beta chain is shown here with its context. Original methodology: How many nucleated cells were present was estimated from reference gene primer amplification. Only in-frame clones appear in the TCRdb table, and some are missing; sequencing was by immunoSEQ multiplex PCR. D and trimming were read from the DNA, whereas the V and J calls and clone size are those reported in that table. The data contain 210,000 or so clones, around four fifths of them seen just once; the ten biggest clones take up approximately 8.1%. This CDR3 is 11 amino acids long. Germline values: CDR1 MNHEY, CDR2 SVGAGI. The V gene lost 6 bases and the J gene lost 3 bases, with 6 bases spanning the gap. This sample was taken from a study of blood T cell repertoires in COVID-19. Study-level information: The cDNA or gDNA used as material had been derived from T cells, B-cell-depleted T cells, or PBMCs.

Source material: peripheral blood. V gene TRBV6-5 combines with J gene TRBJ2-7; weak D call: TRBD1 (5 bases). This sequence was found in a woman between 50 and 59 years old with active or convalescent COVID-19. CDR3 bases: TGTGCCAGCAGGGGGCACTACGAGCAGTACTTC. Translated, it gives CASRGHYEQYF.